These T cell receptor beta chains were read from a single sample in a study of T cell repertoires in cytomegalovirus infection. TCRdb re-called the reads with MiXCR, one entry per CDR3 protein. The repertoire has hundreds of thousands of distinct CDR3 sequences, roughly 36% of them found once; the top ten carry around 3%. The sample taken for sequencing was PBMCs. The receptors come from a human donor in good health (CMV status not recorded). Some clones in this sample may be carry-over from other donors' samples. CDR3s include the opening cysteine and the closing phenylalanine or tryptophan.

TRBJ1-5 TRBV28 CASSFDRTGGAKFNQPQHF
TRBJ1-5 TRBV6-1 CASSAEGQKNQPQHF
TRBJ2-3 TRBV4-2 CASSLGAGGNTDTQYF
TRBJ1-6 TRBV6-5 CASRSGTSESPLHF
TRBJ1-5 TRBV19 CASSIPGQLRPQHF
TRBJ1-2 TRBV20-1 CSSRDYSYTF
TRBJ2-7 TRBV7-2 CASSLARDRGVQYF
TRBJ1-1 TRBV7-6 CASSAAGGPNTEAFF
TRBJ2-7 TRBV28 CASSLRVAGGSSEQYF
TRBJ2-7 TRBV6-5 CASIGTGTYEQYF
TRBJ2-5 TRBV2 CASTTHVLAGGKETQYF
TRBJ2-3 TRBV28 CASTVGGATDTQYF
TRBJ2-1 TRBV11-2 CASSSRGSHEQFF
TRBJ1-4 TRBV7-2 CASSLRGGWQGREKLFF
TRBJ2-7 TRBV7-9 CASSGEGDEQYF
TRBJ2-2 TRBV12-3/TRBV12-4 CSSCGQGASAGELFF
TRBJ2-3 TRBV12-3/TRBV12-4 CASTELARRLSTDTQYF
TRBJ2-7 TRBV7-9 CASSGVMGYEQYF
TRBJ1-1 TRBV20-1 CSARVDLRDRSNTEAFF
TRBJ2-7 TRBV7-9 CASSQKTGNPSYEQYF
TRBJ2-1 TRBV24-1 CATSDGNLESGSHEQFF
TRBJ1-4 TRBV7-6 CASSPDRGETTNEKLFF
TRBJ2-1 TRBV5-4 CASSPGLIYNEQFF
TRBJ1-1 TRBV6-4 CASRGRGDTEAFF
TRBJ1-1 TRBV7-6 CASSLDGRGPTEAFF
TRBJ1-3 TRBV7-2 CASSPEVQGLSGNTIYF
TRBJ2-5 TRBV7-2 CASSLVEETQYF
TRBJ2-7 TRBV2 CASTLRLGGHYEQYF
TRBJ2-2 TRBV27 CASSPLDRGNTGELFF
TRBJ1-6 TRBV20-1 CSARLRGSLDSPLHF
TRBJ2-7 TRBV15 CATGEVTDNTYEQYF
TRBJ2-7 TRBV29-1 CSVEGRTVYEQYF
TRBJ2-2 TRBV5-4 CAINNRGQVTGELFF
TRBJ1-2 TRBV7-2 CASSIGTGRNYGYTF
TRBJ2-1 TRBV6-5 CASRRTSHNEQFF
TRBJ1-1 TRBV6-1 CASRNEFYGTEAFF
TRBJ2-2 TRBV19 CASSTTTDRGTGELFF
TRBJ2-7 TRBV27 CASSSVDRTYEQYF
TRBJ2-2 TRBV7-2 CASSLGGPGFNTGELFF
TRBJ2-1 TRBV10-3 CAISEWTSGKSYNEQFF
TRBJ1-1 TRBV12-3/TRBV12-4 CASSYRGARSVRAFF
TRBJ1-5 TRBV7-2 CASSLRAGSNSNQPQHF
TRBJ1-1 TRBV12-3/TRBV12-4 CASSYSTEAFF
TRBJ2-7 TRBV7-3 CASSYSGGPDEQYF
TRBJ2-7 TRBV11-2 CASSPRIDRATYEQYF
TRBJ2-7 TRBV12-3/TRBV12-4 CASSHSGQSSYEQYF
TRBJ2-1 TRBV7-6 CASNREALGNEQFF
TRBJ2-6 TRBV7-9 CASSLVLGANVLTF
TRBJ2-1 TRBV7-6 CASSFTLQDEQFF
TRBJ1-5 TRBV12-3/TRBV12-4 CASSSWTGNNQPQHF
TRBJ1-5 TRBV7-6 CASSPGQGNNQPQHF
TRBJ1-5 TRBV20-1 CSAAEGQESQPQHF
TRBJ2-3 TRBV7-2 CASSPTSVSDTQYF